Listed here are 9 T cell receptor beta chains from one sample, sequenced in a study of OX40 agonist ivuxolimab in advanced cancers. Only in-frame clones appear in the TCRdb table, and some are missing; sequencing was by immunoSEQ multiplex PCR. The sample contains some 70,000 clones, 70% to 90% of which appear only once. The sample was CD4+ or CD8+ T cells sorted from blood, taken in a trial of the OX40 agonist ivuxolimab. These receptors all stem from an adult with an advanced solid tumor such as melanoma, head and neck, liver or kidney cancer.

The CDR3 DNA reads as TGTGCCAGCTCACCACCGTCCCCCACAGATACGCAGTATTTT. It translates to CASSPPSPTDTQYF. The rearrangement uses TRBV18 and TRBJ2-3, with no clear D. The CDR3 loop spans 14 amino acids. The germline CDR1 and CDR2 sequences are KGHSH and LQKENI. Trimming pared 0 bases from V and 2 bases from J, leaving 6 bases between.

The rearrangement links TRBV27 to TRBJ2-2; D gene ambiguous. Between the trimmed V and J ends, which lost 1 base and 5 bases, there was a span of 8 bases. Germline V gives CDR1 MNHEY, CDR2 SMNVEV (reference sequence). CDR3 size: 14 residues. The CDR3 sequence: CASSLFMETGELFF. In DNA form, the CDR3 reads TGTGCCAGCAGTTTATTTATGGAAACCGGGGAGCTGTTTTTT.

The chain has TRBV5-1 and TRBJ2-2; 8 positions agree with TRBD1. This CDR3 is built from 18 residues. Germline CDR1 SGHRS, CDR2 YFSETQ. J gave up 5 bases and V 2 bases, and 14 bases lay outside the gene matches. DNA of the CDR3: TGCGCCAGCAGCTTCCTCGGTGGACAGGGAAGAGGGACCGGGGAGCTGTTTTTT. The encoded protein is CASSFLGGQGRGTGELFF.

The CDR3 is CASSKLQGDTEAFF. The DNA for the CDR3 is TGTGCCAGCAGCAAGTTACAGGGGGACACTGAAGCTTTCTTT. The chain links TRBV5-4 to TRBJ1-1; 8 bases align to TRBD1. From germline, CDR1 is SGHNT and CDR2 YYREEE (reference sequence). V dropped 4 bases and J dropped 3; count of bases not matched to a gene: 5. The CDR3 totals 14 residues.

The rearrangement links TRBV19 to TRBJ1-2; D perhaps matches TRBD1 (6 bases). This CDR3 has 15 residues. V was shortened by 5 bases and J by 0 bases, with 13 bases between the two germline ends. Germline CDR1 reads LNHDA; CDR2 reads SQIVND (reference sequence). CDR3 bases: TGTGCCAGTAGTCCCCGGACAGCCCCTAACTATGGCTACACCTTC. Translation: CASSPRTAPNYGYTF.

The chain recombines TRBV19 with TRBJ2-6, with D unresolved. CDR1 and CDR2 (germline): LNHDA, SQIVND (reference sequence). Trimming took 7 bases from V and 0 from J, leaving 13 bases between them. This CDR3 region has 16 residues. The CDR3 here is CASTTIISSGANVLTF. Here the CDR3 DNA reads TGTGCCAGTACCACCATTATTTCCTCTGGGGCCAACGTCCTGACTTTC.

Note on this clone: The junction and the germline gene differ at one end; a read error may be behind it. The chain links TRBV10-1 to TRBJ1-4; the match to TRBD1 covers 8 bases. The CDR3 has 13 amino acids. The germline V gene encodes CDR1 WNHNN and CDR2 SYGVQD (reference sequence). This CDR3 is CASPDRVWRKTVF. CDR3 DNA: TGCGCCAGCCCGGACAGGGTGTGGAGAAAAACTGTTTTT.

The CDR3 DNA reads TGTGCCAGCAGGACGGGACTAGCGGGGGTTGAGACCCAGTACTTC. Its translation is CASRTGLAGVETQYF. This chain uses TRBV6-6 with TRBJ2-5; 14 bases are a match to TRBD2. With V trimmed by 6 bases and J by 5 bases, 5 bases remained unmatched. The CDR3 is 15 residues long. Germline CDR1 reads MNHNY; CDR2 reads SVGAGI (reference sequence).

The sample holds one count of this clone. The CDR3 DNA is TGTGCCAGCAGCTTGACTGGCAGGGAGGGCCAAGAGACCCAGTACTTC. Protein: CASSLTGREGQETQYF. This rearrangement joins TRBV5-4 to TRBJ2-5, with 7 bases aligning to TRBD2. J lost 1 base, V lost 1 base, and 7 bases had no gene match. The V gene's germline CDR1 is SGHNT and CDR2 YYREEE (reference sequence). There are 16 residues in the CDR3.